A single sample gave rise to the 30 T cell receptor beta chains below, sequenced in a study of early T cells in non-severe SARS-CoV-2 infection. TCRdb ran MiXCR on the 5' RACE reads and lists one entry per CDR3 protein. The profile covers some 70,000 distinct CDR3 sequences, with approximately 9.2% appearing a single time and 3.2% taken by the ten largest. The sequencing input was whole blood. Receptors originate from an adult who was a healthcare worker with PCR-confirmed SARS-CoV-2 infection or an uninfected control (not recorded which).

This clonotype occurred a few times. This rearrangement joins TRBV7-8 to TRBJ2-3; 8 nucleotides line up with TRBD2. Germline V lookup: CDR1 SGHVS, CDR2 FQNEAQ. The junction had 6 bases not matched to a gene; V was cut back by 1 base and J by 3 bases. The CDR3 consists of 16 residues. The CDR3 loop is CASSLDGGRRTDTQYF. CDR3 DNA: TGTGCCAGCAGCTTAGATGGCGGGAGGAGGACAGATACGCAGTATTTT.

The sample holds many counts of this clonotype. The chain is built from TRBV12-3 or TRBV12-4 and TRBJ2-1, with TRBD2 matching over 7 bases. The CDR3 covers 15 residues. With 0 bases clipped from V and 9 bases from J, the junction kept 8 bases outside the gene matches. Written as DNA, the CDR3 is TGTGCCAGCAGTTTAGCGCGGGGGAGGGCCACTGAGCAGTTCTTC. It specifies CASSLARGRATEQFF.

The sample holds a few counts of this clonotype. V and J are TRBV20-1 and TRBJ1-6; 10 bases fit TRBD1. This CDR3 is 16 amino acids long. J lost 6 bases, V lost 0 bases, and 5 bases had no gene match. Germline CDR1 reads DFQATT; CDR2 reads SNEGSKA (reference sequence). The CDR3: CSARDPTGGSNSPLHF. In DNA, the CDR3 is TGCAGTGCTAGAGATCCGACAGGGGGCTCTAATTCACCCCTCCACTTT.

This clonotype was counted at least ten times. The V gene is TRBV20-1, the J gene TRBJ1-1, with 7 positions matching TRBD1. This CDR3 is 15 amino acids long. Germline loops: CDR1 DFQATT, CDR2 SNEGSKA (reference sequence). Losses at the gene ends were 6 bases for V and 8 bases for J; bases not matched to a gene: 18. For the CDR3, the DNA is TGCAGTGCCATGACAGGGAGAAAAACCCTGGCCGAAGCTTTCTTT. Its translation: CSAMTGRKTLAEAFF.

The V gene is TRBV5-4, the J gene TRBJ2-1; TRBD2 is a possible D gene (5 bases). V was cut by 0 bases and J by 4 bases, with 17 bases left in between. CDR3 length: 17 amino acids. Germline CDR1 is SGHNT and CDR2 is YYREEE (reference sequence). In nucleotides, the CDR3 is TGTGCCAGCAGCTTGGGAGGGTTTTCCACCCTTTACAATGAGCAGTTCTTC. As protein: CASSLGGFSTLYNEQFF.

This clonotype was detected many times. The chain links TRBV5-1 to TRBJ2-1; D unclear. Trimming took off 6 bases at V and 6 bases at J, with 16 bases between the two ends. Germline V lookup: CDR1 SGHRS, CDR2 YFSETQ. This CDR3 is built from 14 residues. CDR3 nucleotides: TGCGCCAGCATAGGTGGGCAACTCAGCAATGAGCAGTTCTTC. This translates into CASIGGQLSNEQFF.

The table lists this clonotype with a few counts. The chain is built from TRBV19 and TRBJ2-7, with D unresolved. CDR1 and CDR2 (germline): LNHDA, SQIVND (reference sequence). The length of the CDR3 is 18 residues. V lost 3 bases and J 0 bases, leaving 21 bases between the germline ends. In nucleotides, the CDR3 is TGTGCCAGTAGTATTGCCGTCCCTAGGTACTCGATCTCCTACGAGCAGTACTTC. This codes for CASSIAVPRYSISYEQYF. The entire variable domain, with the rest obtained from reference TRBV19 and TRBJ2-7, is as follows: DGGITQSPKYLFRKEGQNVTLSCEQNLNHDAMYWYRQDPGQGLRLIYYSQIVNDFQKGDIAEGYSVSREKKESFPLTVTSAQKNPTAFYLCASSIAVPRYSISYEQYFGPGTRLTVT.

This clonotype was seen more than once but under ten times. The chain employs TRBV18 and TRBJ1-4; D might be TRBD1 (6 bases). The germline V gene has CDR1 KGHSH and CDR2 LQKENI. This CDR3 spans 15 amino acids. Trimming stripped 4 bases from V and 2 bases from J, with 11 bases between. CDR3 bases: TGTGCCAGCTCACTCCTACAGGGTACTAATGAAAAACTGTTTTTT. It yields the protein CASSLLQGTNEKLFF.

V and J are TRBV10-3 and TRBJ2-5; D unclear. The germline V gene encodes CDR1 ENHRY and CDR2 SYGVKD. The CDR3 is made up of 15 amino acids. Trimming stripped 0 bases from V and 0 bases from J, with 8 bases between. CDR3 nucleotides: TGTGCCATCAGTGAGTCGGTCGCCAACCAAGAGACCCAGTACTTC. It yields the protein CAISESVANQETQYF.

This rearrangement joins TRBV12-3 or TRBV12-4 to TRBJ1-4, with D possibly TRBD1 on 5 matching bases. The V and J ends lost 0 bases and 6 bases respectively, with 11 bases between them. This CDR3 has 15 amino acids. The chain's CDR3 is CASSLAQGPDEKLFF. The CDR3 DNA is TGTGCCAGCAGTTTAGCGCAGGGTCCAGATGAAAAACTGTTTTTT.

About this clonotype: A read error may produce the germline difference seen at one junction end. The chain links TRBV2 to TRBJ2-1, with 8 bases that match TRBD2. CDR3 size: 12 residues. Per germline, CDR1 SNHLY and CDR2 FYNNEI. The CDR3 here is CTSNVGGAEQFF. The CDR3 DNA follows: TGTACCAGCAATGTCGGGGGGGCTGAGCAGTTCTTC.

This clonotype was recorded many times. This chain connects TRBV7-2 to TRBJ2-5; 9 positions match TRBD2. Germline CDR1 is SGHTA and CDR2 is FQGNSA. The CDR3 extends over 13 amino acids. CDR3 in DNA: TGTGCTAGTGGGCTAGCGGGACGAGAGACCCAGTACTTC. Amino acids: CASGLAGRETQYF. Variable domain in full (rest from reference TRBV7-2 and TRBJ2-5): GAGVSQSPSNKVTEKGKDVELRCDPISGHTALYWYRQSLGQGLEFLIYFQGNSAPDKSGLPSDRFSAERTGGSVSTLTIQRTQQEDSAVYLCASGLAGRETQYFGPGTRLLVL.

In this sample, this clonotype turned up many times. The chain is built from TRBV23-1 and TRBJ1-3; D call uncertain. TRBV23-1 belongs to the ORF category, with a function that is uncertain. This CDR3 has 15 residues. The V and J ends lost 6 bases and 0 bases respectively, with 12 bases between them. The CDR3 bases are TGCGCCAGCAGCCCCCCGTGTTCCTCTGGAAACACCATATATTTT. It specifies CASSPPCSSGNTIYF.

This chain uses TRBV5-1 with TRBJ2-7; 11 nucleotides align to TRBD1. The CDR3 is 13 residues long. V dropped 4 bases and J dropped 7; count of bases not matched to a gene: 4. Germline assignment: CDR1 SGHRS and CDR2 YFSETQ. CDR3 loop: CASSPGTGGEQYF. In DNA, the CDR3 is TGCGCCAGCAGCCCCGGGACAGGGGGGGAGCAGTACTTC. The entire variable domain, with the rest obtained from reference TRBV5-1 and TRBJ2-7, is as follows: KAGVTQTPRYLIKTRGQQVTLSCSPISGHRSVSWYQQTPGQGLQFLFEYFSETQRNKGNFPGRFSGRQFSNSRSEMNVSTLELGDSALYLCASSPGTGGEQYFGPGTRLTVT.

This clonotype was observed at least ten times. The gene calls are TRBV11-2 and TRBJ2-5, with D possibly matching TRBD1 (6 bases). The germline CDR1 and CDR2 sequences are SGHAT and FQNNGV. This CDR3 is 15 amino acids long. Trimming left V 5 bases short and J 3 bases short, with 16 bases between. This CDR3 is CASSPVPQGKETQYF. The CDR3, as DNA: TGTGCCAGCAGCCCGGTCCCCCAGGGGAAAGAGACCCAGTACTTC.

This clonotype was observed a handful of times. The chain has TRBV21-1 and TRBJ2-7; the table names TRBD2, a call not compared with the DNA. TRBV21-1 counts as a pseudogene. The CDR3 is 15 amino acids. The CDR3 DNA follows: TGTGCCAGCGGGTCCAGCGGGGCTACCCGCTACGAGCAGTACTTC. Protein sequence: CASGSSGATRYEQYF.

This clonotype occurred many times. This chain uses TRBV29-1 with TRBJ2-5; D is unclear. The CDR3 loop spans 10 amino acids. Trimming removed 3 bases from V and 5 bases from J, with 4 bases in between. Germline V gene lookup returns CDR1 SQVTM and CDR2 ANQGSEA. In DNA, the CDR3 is TGCAGCGTTGAGGGGGAGACCCAGTACTTC. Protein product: CSVEGETQYF. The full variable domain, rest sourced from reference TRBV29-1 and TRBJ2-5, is SAVISQKPSRDICQRGTSLTIQCQVDSQVTMMFWYRQQPGQSLTLIATANQGSEATYESGFVIDKFPISRPNLTFSTLTVSNMSPEDSSIYLCSVEGETQYFGPGTRLLVL.

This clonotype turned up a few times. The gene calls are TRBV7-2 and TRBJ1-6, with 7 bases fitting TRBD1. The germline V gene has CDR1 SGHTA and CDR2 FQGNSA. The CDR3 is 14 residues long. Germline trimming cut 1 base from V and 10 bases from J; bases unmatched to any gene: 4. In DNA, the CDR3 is TGTGCCAGCAGCTTAGACAGGGGCCAGTCACCCCTCCACTTT. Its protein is CASSLDRGQSPLHF. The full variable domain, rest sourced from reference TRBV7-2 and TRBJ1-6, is GAGVSQSPSNKVTEKGKDVELRCDPISGHTALYWYRQSLGQGLEFLIYFQGNSAPDKSGLPSDRFSAERTGGSVSTLTIQRTQQEDSAVYLCASSLDRGQSPLHFGNGTRLTVT.

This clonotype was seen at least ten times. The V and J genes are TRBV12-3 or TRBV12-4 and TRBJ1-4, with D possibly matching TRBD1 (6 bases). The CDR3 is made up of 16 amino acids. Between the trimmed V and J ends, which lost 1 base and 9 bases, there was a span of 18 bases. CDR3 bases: TGTGCCAGCAGTTTAGGGGGGGCAGGGGACGAGAAAAAACTGTTTTTT. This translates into CASSLGGAGDEKKLFF.

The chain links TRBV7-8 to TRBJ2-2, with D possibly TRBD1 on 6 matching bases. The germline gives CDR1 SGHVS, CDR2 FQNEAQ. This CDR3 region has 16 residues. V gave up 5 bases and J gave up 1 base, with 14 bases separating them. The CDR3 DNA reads TGTGCCAGCAGCAAAGATGGGACAAAGAACACCGGGGAGCTGTTTTTT. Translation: CASSKDGTKNTGELFF.

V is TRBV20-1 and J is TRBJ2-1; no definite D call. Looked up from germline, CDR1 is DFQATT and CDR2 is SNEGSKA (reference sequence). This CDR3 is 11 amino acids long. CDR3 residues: CRPRPYNEQFF. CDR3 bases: TGCAGGCCCAGGCCTTACAATGAGCAGTTCTTC.

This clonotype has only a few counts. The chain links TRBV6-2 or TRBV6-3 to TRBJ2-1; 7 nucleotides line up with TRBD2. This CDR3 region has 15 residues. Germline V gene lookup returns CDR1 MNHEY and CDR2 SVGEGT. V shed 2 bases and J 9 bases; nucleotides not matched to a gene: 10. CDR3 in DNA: TGTGCCAGCAGTTACGATGGCGGGAGTGGGGGTGAGCAGTTCTTC. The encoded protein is CASSYDGGSGGEQFF.

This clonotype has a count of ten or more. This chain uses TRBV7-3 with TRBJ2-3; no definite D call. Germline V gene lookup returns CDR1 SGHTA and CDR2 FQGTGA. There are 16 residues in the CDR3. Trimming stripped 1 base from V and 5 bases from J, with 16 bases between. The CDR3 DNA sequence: TGTGCCAGCAGCTTAAGCCCGGGTGCAGTGGTAGATACGCAGTATTTT. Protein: CASSLSPGAVVDTQYF.

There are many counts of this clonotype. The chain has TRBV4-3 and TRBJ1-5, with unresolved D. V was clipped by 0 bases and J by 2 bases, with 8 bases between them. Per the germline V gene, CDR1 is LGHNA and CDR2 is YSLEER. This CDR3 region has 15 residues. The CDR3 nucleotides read TGCGCCAGCAGCCAAGATTTCGGTGGCAATCAGCCCCAGCATTTT. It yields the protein CASSQDFGGNQPQHF.

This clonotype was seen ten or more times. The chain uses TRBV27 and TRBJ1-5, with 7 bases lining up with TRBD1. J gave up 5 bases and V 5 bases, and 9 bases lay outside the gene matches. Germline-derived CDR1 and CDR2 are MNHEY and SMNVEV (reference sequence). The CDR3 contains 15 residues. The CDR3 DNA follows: TGTGCCAGCAGTAGATTGGACAGGTCTGATCAGCCCCAGCATTTT. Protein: CASSRLDRSDQPQHF.

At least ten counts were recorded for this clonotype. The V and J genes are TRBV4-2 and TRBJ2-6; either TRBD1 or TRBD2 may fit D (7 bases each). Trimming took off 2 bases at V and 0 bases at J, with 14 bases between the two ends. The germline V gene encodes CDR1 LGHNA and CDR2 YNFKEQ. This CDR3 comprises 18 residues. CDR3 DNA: TGTGCCAGCAGCCAACCAGGGGGACTACACTCTGGGGCCAACGTCCTGACTTTC. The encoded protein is CASSQPGGLHSGANVLTF.

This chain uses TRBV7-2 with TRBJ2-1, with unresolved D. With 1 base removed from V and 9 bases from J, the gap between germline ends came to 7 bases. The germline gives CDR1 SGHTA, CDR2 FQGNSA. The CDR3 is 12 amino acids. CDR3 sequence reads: CASSLGMGEQFF. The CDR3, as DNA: TGTGCCAGCAGCTTAGGTATGGGTGAGCAGTTCTTC.

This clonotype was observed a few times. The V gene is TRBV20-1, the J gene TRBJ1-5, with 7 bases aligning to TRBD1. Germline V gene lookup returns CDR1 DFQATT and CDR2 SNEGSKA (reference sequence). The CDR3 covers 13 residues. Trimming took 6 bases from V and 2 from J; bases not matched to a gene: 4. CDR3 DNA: TGCAGTGCAAACACAGGGGGCAATCAGCCCCAGCATTTT. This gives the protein CSANTGGNQPQHF.

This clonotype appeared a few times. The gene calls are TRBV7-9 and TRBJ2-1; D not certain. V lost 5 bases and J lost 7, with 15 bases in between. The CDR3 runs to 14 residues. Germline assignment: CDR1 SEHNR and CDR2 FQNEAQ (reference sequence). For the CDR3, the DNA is TGTGCCAGCAGCCACCGCAGGAGTATGAATGAGCAGTTCTTC. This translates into CASSHRRSMNEQFF.

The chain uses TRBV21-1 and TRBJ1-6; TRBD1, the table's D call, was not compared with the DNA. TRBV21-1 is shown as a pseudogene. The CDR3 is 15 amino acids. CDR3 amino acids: CASSARRTLHSPLHF. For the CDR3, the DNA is TGTGCCAGCAGCGCTCGACGGACACTCCATTCACCCCTCCACTTT.